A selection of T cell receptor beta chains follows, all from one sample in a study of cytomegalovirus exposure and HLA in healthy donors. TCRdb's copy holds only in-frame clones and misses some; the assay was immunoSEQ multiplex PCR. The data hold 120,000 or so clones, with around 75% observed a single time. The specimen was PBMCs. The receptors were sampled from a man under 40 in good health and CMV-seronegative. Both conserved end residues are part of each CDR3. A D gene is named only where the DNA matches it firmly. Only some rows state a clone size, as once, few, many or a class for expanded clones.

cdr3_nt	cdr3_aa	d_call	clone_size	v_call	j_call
TGCAGTGCGAGACAGGGGGTAGGGCAGTACTTC	CSARQGVGQYF	TRBD1	once	TRBV20-1	TRBJ2-5
TGTGCCAGCAGCGCGAGACAGGGGGCGGTGGGTGGCCAAGAGACCCAGTACTTC	CASSARQGAVGGQETQYF	TRBD1	NA	TRBV7-8	TRBJ2-5
TGCGCCAGCAGCCAGACAGGGAACACTGAAGCTTTCTTT	CASSQTGNTEAFF	NA	NA	TRBV4-3	TRBJ1-1
TGTGCCAGCAGTCCCGGGGGGATAAAGGACGGCTACACCTTC	CASSPGGIKDGYTF	NA	NA	TRBV27	TRBJ1-2
TGTGCCAGCAGCGCAGCAGGGGGCGCCACCGGGGAGCTGTTTTTT	CASSAAGGATGELFF	TRBD1	NA	TRBV7-6	TRBJ2-2
TGTGCCAGCTCACCATTAGCGGGGGGGCGAGACACAGATACGCAGTATTTT	CASSPLAGGRDTDTQYF	TRBD2	NA	TRBV18	TRBJ2-3
TGTGCCACCAGCAGTCGTGGTGGGGACAGGGGCGTATCAAGCAATCAGCCCCAGCATTTT	CATSSRGGDRGVSSNQPQHF	TRBD1	NA	TRBV15	TRBJ1-5
TGTGCCAGCAGTGAAGATTTATATGGCTACACCTTC	CASSEDLYGYTF	NA	NA	TRBV2	TRBJ1-2
TGTGCCAGCAGCTCCAATAGGGGGCAAAACACTGAAGCTTTCTTT	CASSSNRGQNTEAFF	TRBD1	few	TRBV7-6	TRBJ1-1
TGTGCCAGCAGCATCTTAAGCGAGGGCCCGCTGTACTTC	CASSILSEGPLYF	NA	NA	TRBV7-9	TRBJ2-4
TGTGCCAGCAGTTACTTCAAGGGACGGGGGGACGAGCAGTACTTC	CASSYFKGRGDEQYF	TRBD2	NA	TRBV6-5	TRBJ2-7
TGTGCCAGCAGAAGGACACCTTACTACGAGCAGTACTTC	CASRRTPYYEQYF	NA	few	TRBV6-6	TRBJ2-7
TGCGCCAGCAGCCAAGTACCAGGCACCGGGGAGCTGTTTTTT	CASSQVPGTGELFF	NA	NA	TRBV4-1	TRBJ2-2
TGTGCCAGCAGCCACAAGGACAGGAACTCTGGAAACACCATATATTTT	CASSHKDRNSGNTIYF	TRBD1	NA	TRBV11-3	TRBJ1-3
TGTGCCAGCAGTTACTCTCCCAAGGCGGGGCCCCAGCATTTT	CASSYSPKAGPQHF	NA	NA	TRBV6-5	TRBJ1-5
TGTGCCAGCAGTTCCGGACAGCGGGGATCACCCCTCCACTTT	CASSSGQRGSPLHF	NA	NA	TRBV28	TRBJ1-6
TGTGCCAGCAGCGTAGTCGCGGGCGCCGTAAATGAGCAGTTCTTC	CASSVVAGAVNEQFF	NA	NA	TRBV9	TRBJ2-1
TGCGCCAGCAGCTTGGAGGGGGCGCAAGGAGAGACCCAGTACTTC	CASSLEGAQGETQYF	TRBD1	NA	TRBV5-1	TRBJ2-5
TGTGCCAGCAGTTACTCGCTGGCGGAGGGGACCGGGGAGCTGTTTTTT	CASSYSLAEGTGELFF	NA	NA	TRBV6-5	TRBJ2-2
TGTGCCAGCAGTTCACGAAACCGGACTAATGAAAAACTGTTTTTT	CASSSRNRTNEKLFF	NA	few	TRBV27	TRBJ1-4
TGTGCCAGCAGCCAAGAGAGATCAGGGAAGTTATGGAATGAGCAGTTCTTC	CASSQERSGKLWNEQFF	NA	NA	TRBV14	TRBJ2-1
TGCAGCGTCTGTCGTCTGAACACTGAAGCTTTCTTT	CSVCRLNTEAFF	NA	NA	TRBV29-1	TRBJ1-1
TGTGCCAGCAGCTTGGGGGAGGGGAACACTGAAGCTTTCTTT	CASSLGEGNTEAFF	NA	NA	TRBV5-4	TRBJ1-1
TGTGCCAGCAGCCGATCGCCCCGGGACAGGGTTTCTACCGGGGAGCTGTTTTTT	CASSRSPRDRVSTGELFF	TRBD1	NA	TRBV5-6	TRBJ2-2
TGCGCCAGCAGCCAAGAACTAGCGGGGGGGCCGCTTAAGACCCAGTACTTC	CASSQELAGGPLKTQYF	TRBD2	NA	TRBV4-1	TRBJ2-5
TGCGCCAGCAGCTTGGCAGGGCCCCGCTCTGGGGCCAACGTCCTGACTTTC	CASSLAGPRSGANVLTF	NA	NA	TRBV5-1	TRBJ2-6
TGTGCCAGCAGTCCCGAAGATAGGGACAGGGGCGGTGGCTACACCTTC	CASSPEDRDRGGGYTF	TRBD1	NA	TRBV28	TRBJ1-2
TGTGCCAGCAGCTTTTTATATAATTCACCCCTCCACTTT	CASSFLYNSPLHF	NA	NA	TRBV11-3	TRBJ1-6
TGCGCCAGCAGAACAGGGGGCTTTGGAAACACCATATATTTT	CASRTGGFGNTIYF	TRBD1	NA	TRBV5-1	TRBJ1-3
TGTGCCAGCAGAGATATCGGGGGGGCCTACAATGAGCAGTTCTTC	CASRDIGGAYNEQFF	TRBD2	NA	TRBV27	TRBJ2-1
TGTGCCAGCAGCTTAGCGATCCTCCCCCGTGGGGGAGGCTACGAGCAGTACTTC	CASSLAILPRGGGYEQYF	NA	NA	TRBV7-8	TRBJ2-7
TGTGCCAGCAGTTTATCGGCAGGGCCGAACACTGAAGCTTTCTTT	CASSLSAGPNTEAFF	NA	NA	TRBV28	TRBJ1-1
TGTGCCAGCAGCCGCCGGACAGCTCTGGTTAGGCAGTTCTTC	CASSRRTALVRQFF	NA	few	TRBV13	TRBJ2-1
TGTGCCAGCAGCGGGGGGGGACTAGGAAACACCATATATTTT	CASSGGGLGNTIYF	NA	NA	TRBV6-1	TRBJ1-3
TGCGCCAGCAGCCTACTAGGACAGGCTAGCACAGATACGCAGTATTTT	CASSLLGQASTDTQYF	TRBD1	NA	TRBV5-1	TRBJ2-3
TGTGCCAGCAGCACTCAAGAGACCCAGTACTTC	CASSTQETQYF	NA	NA	TRBV2	TRBJ2-5
TGTGCCACCAGCAGTTTCAGGGCTGACCATGGAAACACCATATATTTT	CATSSFRADHGNTIYF	NA	few	TRBV15	TRBJ1-3
TGCGCCAGCAGCCAAGTAGGTCCAGGGCTGTACAATGAGCAGTTCTTC	CASSQVGPGLYNEQFF	NA	NA	TRBV4-1	TRBJ2-1
TGCGCCAGCAGCCCCGCGGCGGGGGGCCTATCCTATGGCTACACCTTC	CASSPAAGGLSYGYTF	NA	NA	TRBV5-1	TRBJ1-2
TGTGCCAGCAGTTTCCGGGGATCGGGGGTGCGGGCTTTCTTT	CASSFRGSGVRAFF	NA	NA	TRBV28	TRBJ1-1
TGTGCCAGCCGGAAGACAGGGGTGGAGACCCAGTACTTC	CASRKTGVETQYF	TRBD1	NA	TRBV11-2	TRBJ2-5
TGTTCCAGCAGCTTAAGGGGGCAGCATAATGAAAAACTGTTTTTT	CSSSLRGQHNEKLFF	TRBD1	few	TRBV7-9	TRBJ1-4
TGTGCCAGCAGCTTAGCCTCGGGACAGGGGGCCAGCGAGCAGTACTTC	CASSLASGQGASEQYF	TRBD1	few	TRBV11-3	TRBJ2-7
TGCAGCGTTGAATACGGCGCCGGGGAGACCCAGTACTTC	CSVEYGAGETQYF	NA	NA	TRBV29-1	TRBJ2-5
TGTGCCAGCAGTGAGGGTGAGCCAAATGAAAAACTGTTTTTT	CASSEGEPNEKLFF	NA	NA	TRBV6-6	TRBJ1-4
TGTGCCACCGAGGGACAGGGAAACACCGGGGAGCTGTTTTTT	CATEGQGNTGELFF	TRBD1	NA	TRBV25-1	TRBJ2-2
TGTGCCAGCAGACAGGGGGCCGGGCTGTTCTTC	CASRQGAGLFF	TRBD1	once	TRBV2	TRBJ2-1
TGTGCCAGCAGTTACAGGGGCCACGAGCAGTACTTC	CASSYRGHEQYF	TRBD1	NA	TRBV2	TRBJ2-7
TGTGCCAGCAGCATGGGACTAATTCCGAAGGAGACCCAGTACTTC	CASSMGLIPKETQYF	TRBD2	NA	TRBV2	TRBJ2-5
TGCAGCGTCCTGGGACAGGGGGCTGGGGCCAACGTCCTGACTTTC	CSVLGQGAGANVLTF	TRBD1	NA	TRBV29-1	TRBJ2-6
TGTGCCAGCAGGGGGACTAGCGGGGGGCAAGAGACCCAGTACTTC	CASRGTSGGQETQYF	TRBD2	NA	TRBV2	TRBJ2-5
TGTGCCGGACGTGGAGTCGGGGAGACCGGGGAGCTGTTTTTT	CAGRGVGETGELFF	NA	NA	TRBV2	TRBJ2-2